The rows below give T cell receptor beta chains drawn from one sample of a study of T-cell reconstitution after alpha-beta-depleted transplantation in children. MiXCR, applied by TCRdb to the PCR reads, yields one record per CDR3 protein. The sample has roughly 350,000 distinct CDR3 sequences, over 9% seen once. This material consisted of PBMCs from the stem cell graft donor, taken from the stem cell graft. Receptors originate from a human donor who donated a stem cell graft to a child with acute lymphoblastic leukemia. Each CDR3 is given with its conserved first and last residue. D genes are given only for firm matches. The size field is filled for only some rows; it gives once, few, many or a size class.

j_call	v_call	d_call	clone_size	cdr3_aa	cdr3_nt
TRBJ2-7	TRBV5-6	TRBD1	NA	CASSSSGSRQGHEQYF	TGTGCCAGCAGCTCATCCGGAAGTCGACAGGGACACGAGCAGTACTTC
TRBJ1-5	TRBV20-1	NA	few	CSAQPMGKGVNQPQHF	TGCAGTGCCCAACCCATGGGGAAGGGCGTCAATCAGCCCCAGCATTTT
TRBJ2-7	TRBV14	NA	NA	CASSQALTGEQYF	TGTGCCAGCAGCCAAGCTTTAACGGGCGAGCAGTACTTC
TRBJ1-2	TRBV20-1	TRBD1	many	CSAPGQAHLNYGYTF	TGCAGTGCTCCGGGACAGGCCCACTTGAACTATGGCTACACCTTC
TRBJ2-3	TRBV19	NA	NA	CASSIVGGLLTDTQYF	TGTGCCAGTAGTATAGTAGGAGGCCTCCTCACAGATACGCAGTATTTT
TRBJ2-1	TRBV4-2	TRBD2	NA	CASSQESLAGGNEQFF	TGTGCCAGCAGCCAAGAAAGTCTAGCGGGAGGCAATGAGCAGTTCTTC
TRBJ2-1	TRBV7-6	TRBD2	few	CASSSIAGGANEQFF	TGTGCCAGCAGCTCAATAGCGGGAGGCGCCAATGAGCAGTTCTTC
TRBJ2-3	TRBV10-3	NA	few	CAISVRDGSDTQYF	TGTGCCATCAGTGTTCGGGACGGTTCAGATACGCAGTATTTT
TRBJ1-1	TRBV5-8	TRBD1	few	CASSTGPTGRLMNTEAFF	TGTGCCAGCAGCACGGGTCCGACAGGGCGCCTGATGAACACTGAAGCTTTCTTT
TRBJ2-1	TRBV7-8	NA	NA	CASSYLRDPLYNEQFF	TGTGCCAGCAGCTACCTCCGGGATCCACTCTACAATGAGCAGTTCTTC
TRBJ2-1	TRBV4-3	TRBD2	NA	CASSQVLLAGDDNEQFF	TGCGCCAGCAGCCAAGTCCTACTAGCGGGAGATGACAATGAGCAGTTCTTC
TRBJ2-1	TRBV5-1	NA	few	CASDLGQGFYNEQFF	TGCGCCAGCGACCTGGGGCAGGGGTTCTACAATGAGCAGTTCTTC
TRBJ2-1	TRBV7-6	TRBD2	few	CASSPLGLAYNEQFF	TGTGCCAGCAGCCCCTTAGGACTAGCGTATAATGAGCAGTTCTTC
TRBJ2-2	TRBV5-1	TRBD2	NA	CASTYQGLVDTGELFF	TGCGCCAGCACCTACCAGGGACTAGTCGACACCGGGGAGCTGTTTTTT
TRBJ1-4	TRBV7-9	NA	many	CASSPGGATNEKLFF	TGTGCCAGCAGCCCCGGCGGGGCAACTAATGAAAAACTGTTTTTT
TRBJ2-7	TRBV20-1	NA	many	CSALKGKEDEQYF	TGCAGTGCCCTGAAGGGGAAGGAGGACGAGCAGTACTTC
TRBJ2-7	TRBV9	TRBD2	NA	CASSLGLAESSYEQYF	TGTGCCAGCAGCCTAGGACTAGCGGAGAGCTCCTACGAGCAGTACTTC
TRBJ1-2	TRBV30	NA	few	CAQAGLGYGYTF	TGTGCCCAGGCAGGGCTCGGCTATGGCTACACCTTC
TRBJ2-3	TRBV11-1	NA	many	CASSSLGPTDTQYF	TGTGCCAGCAGTTCCCTGGGCCCCACAGATACGCAGTATTTT
TRBJ2-1	TRBV28	TRBD1	few	CASTLLGTGNYNEQFF	TGTGCCAGCACCTTATTAGGGACAGGGAACTACAATGAGCAGTTCTTC
TRBJ2-7	TRBV11-1	NA	NA	CAITLEGGRIYEQYF	TGTGCCATCACACTAGAGGGGGGAAGGATCTACGAGCAGTACTTC
TRBJ1-5	TRBV10-3	NA	NA	CAISERAASNQPQHF	TGTGCCATCAGTGAGAGGGCGGCCAGCAATCAGCCCCAGCATTTT
TRBJ2-2	TRBV5-1	NA	many	CASSFGQTLTGELFF	TGCGCCAGCAGCTTCGGCCAGACTCTCACCGGGGAGCTGTTTTTT
TRBJ2-1	TRBV5-1	NA	many	CASRSPGGTGAYNEQFF	TGCGCCAGCCGCTCCCCAGGGGGGACGGGAGCGTACAATGAGCAGTTCTTC
TRBJ2-1	TRBV6-5	NA	few	CASSYRDAGVHEQFF	TGTGCCAGCAGTTACCGCGACGCAGGGGTGCATGAGCAGTTCTTC
TRBJ2-6	TRBV4-2	NA	NA	CASSQEVGLSNVLTF	TGTGCCAGCAGCCAAGAAGTGGGACTTAGTAACGTCCTGACTTTC
TRBJ1-2	TRBV11-2	NA	NA	CASSLPSGVYGYTF	TGTGCCAGCAGCTTACCGAGTGGAGTCTATGGCTACACCTTC